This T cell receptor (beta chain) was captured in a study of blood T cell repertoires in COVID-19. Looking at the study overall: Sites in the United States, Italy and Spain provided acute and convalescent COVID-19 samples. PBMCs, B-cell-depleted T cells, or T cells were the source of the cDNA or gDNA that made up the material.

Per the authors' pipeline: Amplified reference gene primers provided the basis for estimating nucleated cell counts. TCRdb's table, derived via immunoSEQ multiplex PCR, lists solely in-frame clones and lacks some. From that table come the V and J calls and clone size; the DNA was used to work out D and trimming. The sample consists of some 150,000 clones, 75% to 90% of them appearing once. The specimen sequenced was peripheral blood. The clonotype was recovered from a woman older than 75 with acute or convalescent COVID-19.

DNA for the CDR3: TGCGCCAGCAGCATCAGGCTAGCGGGGGCCGAAAATGAGCAGTTCTTC. Encoded protein: CASSIRLAGAENEQFF. The V gene is TRBV5-1, the J gene TRBJ2-1; TRBD2 agrees at 10 bases. Unmatched junction bases numbered 11, after V lost 4 bases and J lost 7 bases. CDR1 and CDR2 from the germline V gene are SGHRS and YFSETQ. The CDR3 sequence is 16 residues long.